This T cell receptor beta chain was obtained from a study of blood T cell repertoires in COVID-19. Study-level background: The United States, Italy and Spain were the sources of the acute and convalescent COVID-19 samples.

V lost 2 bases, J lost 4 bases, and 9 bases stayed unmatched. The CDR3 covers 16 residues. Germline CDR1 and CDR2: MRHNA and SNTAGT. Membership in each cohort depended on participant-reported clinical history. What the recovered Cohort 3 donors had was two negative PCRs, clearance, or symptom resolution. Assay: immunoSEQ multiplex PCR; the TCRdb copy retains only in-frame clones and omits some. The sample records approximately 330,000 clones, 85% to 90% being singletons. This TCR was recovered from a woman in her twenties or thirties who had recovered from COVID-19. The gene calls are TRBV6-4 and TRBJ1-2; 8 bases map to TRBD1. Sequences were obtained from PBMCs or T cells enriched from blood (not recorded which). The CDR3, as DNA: TGTGCCAGCAGTGACGGGCCAGGGGGCGCGATCTATGGCTACACCTTC. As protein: CASSDGPGGAIYGYTF.